Listed below are T cell receptor beta chains from one sample, sequenced in a study of T cell responses to AZD1222 COVID-19 vaccine. Sequencing was performed with immunoSEQ multiplex PCR; in TCRdb, only in-frame clones are kept and a portion is missing. The sample gives approximately 130,000 clones, over 90% of which show up once; roughly 0.96% is in the top ten. Material: peripheral blood, obtained on day 0 of AZD1222 vaccination. The receptor set was obtained from an adult in good health. The CDR3 runs from the conserved cysteine through the conserved F or W. A D gene is named only where the DNA matches it firmly. Clone size, where shown, is once, few, many, or a class for clones that have expanded.

CASVRGSGANVLTF,TGTGCCAGCGTCAGGGGATCTGGGGCCAACGTCCTGACTTTC,TRBV2,NA,TRBJ2-6,NA
CASSEYIRDRRNYGYTF,TGTGCCAGCAGTGAATATATACGGGACAGGCGTAACTATGGCTACACCTTC,TRBV6-1,TRBD1,TRBJ1-2,NA
CASSTLAGGYNEQFF,TGTGCCAGCAGTACACTAGCGGGGGGATACAATGAGCAGTTCTTC,TRBV6-5,TRBD2,TRBJ2-1,NA
CASSEPRWTSSGANVLTF,TGTGCCAGCAGTGAACCCAGGTGGACGAGCTCAGGGGCCAACGTCCTGACTTTC,TRBV6-1,NA,TRBJ2-6,NA
CASSPQGGKTGELFF,TGTGCCAGCAGCCCCCAGGGGGGAAAGACCGGGGAGCTGTTTTTT,TRBV5-4,NA,TRBJ2-2,NA
CASSYSGTRNWEQYF,TGTGCCAGCAGTTACTCCGGGACTCGAAACTGGGAGCAGTACTTC,TRBV6-5,NA,TRBJ2-7,NA
CASSLSTPGLAGGRETQYF,TGTGCCAGCAGTTTATCTACCCCGGGACTAGCGGGGGGGCGAGAGACCCAGTACTTC,TRBV27,TRBD2,TRBJ2-5,NA
CASSPAPGQGIRNTIYF,TGTGCCAGCTCACCGGCCCCGGGACAGGGCATCAGAAACACCATATATTTT,TRBV18,TRBD1,TRBJ1-3,NA
CAWSVHSSGNTIYF,TGTGCCTGGAGTGTACACTCCTCTGGAAACACCATATATTTT,TRBV30,NA,TRBJ1-3,NA
CASSFPGEKLFF,TGCGCCAGCAGCTTTCCCGGGGAAAAACTGTTTTTT,TRBV5-1,NA,TRBJ1-4,NA
CASRTTGSSQPQHF,TGTGCCAGTAGAACCACAGGGTCCTCCCAGCCCCAGCATTTT,TRBV19,NA,TRBJ1-5,NA
CASSLLLTNSPLHF,TGTGCCAGCAGTTTACTTCTGACGAATTCACCCCTCCACTTT,TRBV27,NA,TRBJ1-6,NA
CASSDWGNTIYF,TGTGCCAGCAGTGATTGGGGAAACACCATATATTTT,TRBV12-3/TRBV12-4,NA,TRBJ1-3,once
CSVVSGSGANVLTF,TGCAGCGTTGTATCCGGCTCTGGGGCCAACGTCCTGACTTTC,TRBV29-1,NA,TRBJ2-6,NA
CASSTPGRGNKNTEAFF,TGTGCCAGCAGCACCCCCGGCAGGGGAAACAAGAACACTGAAGCTTTCTTT,TRBV4-2,NA,TRBJ1-1,NA
CAISESGRGSNQPQHF,TGTGCCATCAGTGAGTCAGGCAGGGGGAGCAATCAGCCCCAGCATTTT,TRBV10-3,TRBD1,TRBJ1-5,NA
CASSLAHSPGGYTF,TGTGCCAGCAGCTTAGCGCATAGCCCCGGGGGCTACACCTTC,TRBV7-9,NA,TRBJ1-2,NA
CASSIPGLQNYGYTF,TGTGCCAGTAGTATACCGGGACTGCAGAACTATGGCTACACCTTC,TRBV19,NA,TRBJ1-2,NA
CASSVDGTGNYEQYF,TGTGCCAGCAGCGTAGACGGGACAGGAAACTACGAGCAGTACTTC,TRBV9,TRBD1,TRBJ2-7,once
CASSETGAGEKLFF,TGTGCCAGCAGCGAGACAGGGGCGGGTGAAAAACTGTTTTTT,TRBV7-2,TRBD1,TRBJ1-4,few
CASRRSTGPNTEAFF,TGTGCAAGTCGCCGATCGACAGGGCCTAACACTGAAGCTTTCTTT,TRBV12-2,NA,TRBJ1-1,NA
CASRAVGANVLTF,TGTGCCAGCAGAGCGGTGGGGGCCAACGTCCTGACTTTC,TRBV4-2,NA,TRBJ2-6,NA
CASSGADTQYF,TGCGCCAGCAGTGGCGCAGATACGCAGTATTTT,TRBV10-1,NA,TRBJ2-3,NA
CASSLHQLGYGYTF,TGTGCCAGCAGCTTACACCAGCTTGGCTATGGCTACACCTTC,TRBV7-8,NA,TRBJ1-2,NA
CASRRTWNTEAFF,TGTGCCAGCAGGCGGACCTGGAACACTGAAGCTTTCTTT,TRBV12-3/TRBV12-4,NA,TRBJ1-1,NA
CASSSLPLEETQYF,TGTGCCAGCAGTTCACTCCCCCTCGAGGAGACCCAGTACTTC,TRBV28,NA,TRBJ2-5,NA
CASSYGTGTDSPLHF,TGTGCCAGCAGTTATGGGACAGGTACCGATTCACCCCTCCACTTT,TRBV6-6,TRBD1,TRBJ1-6,NA
CASSRTSVKAHEKLFF,TGTGCCAGCAGCCGTACCAGCGTTAAGGCACATGAAAAACTGTTTTTT,TRBV7-9,NA,TRBJ1-4,NA
CASGPRVIGNQPQHF,TGTGCCAGTGGACCCAGGGTGATTGGCAATCAGCCCCAGCATTTT,TRBV19,NA,TRBJ1-5,NA
CASSPSFGGHRPNTEAFF,TGTGCCAGCTCTCCAAGTTTCGGGGGCCACCGACCGAACACTGAAGCTTTCTTT,TRBV18,NA,TRBJ1-1,once
CTSSKQTIAKNIQYF,TGCACCAGCAGCAAGCAGACTATAGCCAAAAACATTCAGTACTTC,TRBV1,NA,TRBJ2-4,NA
CASSASPGLAGAEQFF,TGTGCCAGCAGTGCCTCTCCGGGACTAGCGGGGGCCGAGCAGTTCTTC,TRBV28,TRBD2,TRBJ2-1,NA
CAISESNLGNQPQHF,TGTGCCATCAGTGAGTCGAACCTTGGCAATCAGCCCCAGCATTTT,TRBV10-3,NA,TRBJ1-5,NA
CASSLATVNQETQYF,TGTGCCAGCAGCTTAGCGACAGTCAACCAAGAGACCCAGTACTTC,TRBV7-2,NA,TRBJ2-5,NA
CASSLRDRATDTQYF,TGCGCCAGCAGCCTTCGGGACAGAGCCACAGATACGCAGTATTTT,TRBV4-1,TRBD1,TRBJ2-3,medium-sized
CASSSPTYRAFSYEQYF,TGTGCCAGCAGCTCGCCTACCTACAGGGCTTTCTCCTACGAGCAGTACTTC,TRBV5-5,NA,TRBJ2-7,once
CSVGGDYGYTF,TGCAGCGTTGGGGGGGACTATGGCTACACCTTC,TRBV29-1,NA,TRBJ1-2,NA
CASSRQPSNQPQHF,TGTGCCAGCAGCAGACAGCCCTCCAATCAGCCCCAGCATTTT,TRBV6-5,NA,TRBJ1-5,NA
CASSSTDRDYNIQYF,TGTGCCAGCAGCTCCACGGACAGGGACTATAACATTCAGTACTTC,TRBV13,NA,TRBJ2-4,NA
CASRETGNTIYF,TGTGCCAGCAGGGAGACTGGAAACACCATATATTTT,TRBV12-3/TRBV12-4,NA,TRBJ1-3,NA
CASSLELVTYNEQFF,TGTGCCAGCAGCTTGGAGCTGGTCACCTACAATGAGCAGTTCTTC,TRBV5-6,NA,TRBJ2-1,once
CASSPAMARKMNTEAFF,TGTGCCAGCAGCCCCGCCATGGCAAGGAAAATGAACACTGAAGCTTTCTTT,TRBV7-9,NA,TRBJ1-1,NA
CATSRDRADTGELFF,TGTGCCACCAGCAGAGACAGGGCAGACACCGGGGAGCTGTTTTTT,TRBV15,NA,TRBJ2-2,NA
CSASWAGPNEKLFF,TGCAGTGCTAGTTGGGCAGGGCCTAATGAAAAACTGTTTTTT,TRBV20-1,NA,TRBJ1-4,NA